This T cell receptor beta chain stems from a study of blood T cell repertoires in COVID-19. Looked up from germline, CDR1 is SGHVS and CDR2 is FNYEAQ. This CDR3 is 15 amino acids long. Trimming pared 2 bases from V and 7 bases from J, leaving 15 bases between. Method: immunoSEQ multiplex PCR; TCRdb's copy keeps in-frame clones and lacks some. This table has 150,000 to 200,000 clones, more than 75% appearing once. This clone has a single count. Sequencing input: peripheral blood. The chain employs TRBV7-6 and TRBJ2-1, with D unresolved. This sequence was found in a man between 65 and 85 years old with acute or convalescent COVID-19. The CDR3 here is CASSLRDGGRNEQFF. CDR3 sequence (DNA): TGTGCCAGCAGCTTACGCGATGGCGGAAGAAATGAGCAGTTCTTC.